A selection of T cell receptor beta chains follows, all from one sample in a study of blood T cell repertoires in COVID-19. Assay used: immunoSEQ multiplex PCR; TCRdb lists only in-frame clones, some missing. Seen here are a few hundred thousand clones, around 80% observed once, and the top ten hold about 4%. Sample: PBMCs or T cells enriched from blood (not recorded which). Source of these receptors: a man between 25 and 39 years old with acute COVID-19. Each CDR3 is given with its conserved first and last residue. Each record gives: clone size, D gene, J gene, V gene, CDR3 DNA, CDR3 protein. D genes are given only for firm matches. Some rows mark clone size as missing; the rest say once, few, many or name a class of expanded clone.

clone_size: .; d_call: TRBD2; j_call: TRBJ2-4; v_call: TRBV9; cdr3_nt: TGTGCCAGCGGGAGCGGGACCAAAAACATTCAGTACTTC; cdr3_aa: CASGSGTKNIQYF
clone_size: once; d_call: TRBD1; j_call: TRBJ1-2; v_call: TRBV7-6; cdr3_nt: TGTGCCAGCAGCCCCCAGGGGGGAGCTGGCTATGGCTACACCTTC; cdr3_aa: CASSPQGGAGYGYTF
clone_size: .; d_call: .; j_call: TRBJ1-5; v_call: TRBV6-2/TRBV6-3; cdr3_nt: TGTGCCAGCAGTTACTCCCAGAATCAGCCCCAGCATTTT; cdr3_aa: CASSYSQNQPQHF
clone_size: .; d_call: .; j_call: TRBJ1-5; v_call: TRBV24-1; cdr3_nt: TGTGCCACCAGTGACAGGGTAAGTGCTCAGCCCCAGCATTTT; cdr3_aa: CATSDRVSAQPQHF
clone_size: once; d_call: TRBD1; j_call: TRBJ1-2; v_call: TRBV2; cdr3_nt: TGTGCCAGCACCGTAGGGACAGCATCCTATGGCTACACCTTC; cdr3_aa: CASTVGTASYGYTF
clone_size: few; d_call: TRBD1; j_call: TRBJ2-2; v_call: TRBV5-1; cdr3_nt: TGCGCCAGCAGCCCCGGACAGGGGGCGCTTACCGGGGAGCTGTTTTTT; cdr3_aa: CASSPGQGALTGELFF
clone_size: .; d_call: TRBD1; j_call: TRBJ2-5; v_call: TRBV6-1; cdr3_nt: TGTGCCAGCAGTGACAGACAGGGAGTAGGAGAGACCCAGTACTTC; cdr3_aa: CASSDRQGVGETQYF
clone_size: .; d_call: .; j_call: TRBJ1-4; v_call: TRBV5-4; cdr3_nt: TGTGCCAGCAGCCTGGATTTGGGAGGTGAAAAACTGTTTTTT; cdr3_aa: CASSLDLGGEKLFF
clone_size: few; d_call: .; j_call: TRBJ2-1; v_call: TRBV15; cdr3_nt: TGTGCCACCAGCAGCAGGGATAGGTTGAGGAATGAGCAGTTCTTC; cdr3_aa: CATSSRDRLRNEQFF
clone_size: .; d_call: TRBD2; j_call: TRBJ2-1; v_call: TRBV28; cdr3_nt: TGTGCCAGCAGGTTTACGAAGCGGTCCGGGACTATCTTTATCAATGAGCAGTTCTTC; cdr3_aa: CASRFTKRSGTIFINEQFF
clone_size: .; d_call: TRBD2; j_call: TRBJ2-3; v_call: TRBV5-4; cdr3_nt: TGTGCCAGCAGCTTGGGTAGCGGGAGAGGTAGAGATACGCAGTATTTT; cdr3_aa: CASSLGSGRGRDTQYF
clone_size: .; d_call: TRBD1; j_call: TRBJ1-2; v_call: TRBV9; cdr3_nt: TGTGCCAGCAGCTCGGGACAGGGGTACGGCTACACCTTC; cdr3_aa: CASSSGQGYGYTF
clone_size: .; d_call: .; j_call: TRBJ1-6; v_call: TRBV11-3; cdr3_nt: TGTGCCAGCAGCCTCCTCCGGGGAGGGCAGTCACCCCTCCACTTT; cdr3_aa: CASSLLRGGQSPLHF
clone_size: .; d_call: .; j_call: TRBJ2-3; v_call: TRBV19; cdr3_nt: TGTGCCAGTAGTATAGATCACCGGACTGGAGGTACGCAGTATTTT; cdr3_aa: CASSIDHRTGGTQYF
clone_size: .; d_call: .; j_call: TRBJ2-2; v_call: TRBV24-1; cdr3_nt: TGTGCCACCGCGGGCGCCGGGGAGCTGTTTTTT; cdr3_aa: CATAGAGELFF
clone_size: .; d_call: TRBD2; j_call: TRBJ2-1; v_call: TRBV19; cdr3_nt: TGTGCCAGTAGTATCAATAGCGGGGATGGGGGTGAGCAGTTCTTC; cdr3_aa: CASSINSGDGGEQFF
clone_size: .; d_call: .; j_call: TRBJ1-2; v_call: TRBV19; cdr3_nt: TGTGCCAGTACATCGGGTCCTGATGGCTACACCTTC; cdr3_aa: CASTSGPDGYTF
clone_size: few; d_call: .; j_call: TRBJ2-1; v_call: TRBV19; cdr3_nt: TGTGCCAGTACCCTAGACCGAAGCTCCTACAATGAGCAGTTCTTC; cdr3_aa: CASTLDRSSYNEQFF
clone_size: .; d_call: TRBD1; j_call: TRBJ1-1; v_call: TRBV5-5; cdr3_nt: TGTGCCAGCAGTCAACAGGGGGCTTATGAAGCTTTCTTT; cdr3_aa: CASSQQGAYEAFF
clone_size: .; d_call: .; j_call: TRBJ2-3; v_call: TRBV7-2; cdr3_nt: TGTGCCAGCAGCCACCTTACGGTTAGCACAGATACGCAGTATTTT; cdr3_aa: CASSHLTVSTDTQYF
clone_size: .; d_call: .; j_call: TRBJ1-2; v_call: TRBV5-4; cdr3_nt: TGTGCCAGCAGCCCACTGGGACTAACTGGCTACACCTTC; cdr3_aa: CASSPLGLTGYTF
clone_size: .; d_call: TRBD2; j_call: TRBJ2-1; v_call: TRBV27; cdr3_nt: TGTGCCAGCAGTCTTAGCGGGAGTTTGTACAATGAGCAGTTCTTC; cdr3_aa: CASSLSGSLYNEQFF
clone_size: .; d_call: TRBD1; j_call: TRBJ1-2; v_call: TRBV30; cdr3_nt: TGTGCCTCGCACAGGGGGCATAACTATGGCTACACCTTC; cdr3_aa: CASHRGHNYGYTF
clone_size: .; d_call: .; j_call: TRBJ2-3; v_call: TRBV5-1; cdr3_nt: TGCGCCAGCAGCTTGGAACAGGGATCCACAGATACGCAGTATTTT; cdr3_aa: CASSLEQGSTDTQYF
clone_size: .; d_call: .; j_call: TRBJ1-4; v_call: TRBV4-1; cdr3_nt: TGCGCCAGCAGCCTTCTCCCGGGGGTTTTCGAAAAACTGTTTTTT; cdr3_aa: CASSLLPGVFEKLFF
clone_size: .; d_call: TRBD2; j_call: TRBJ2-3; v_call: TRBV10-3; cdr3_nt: TGTGCCACCGGGACTAGCGGGGGGCACGGGGATACGCAGTATTTT; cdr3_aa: CATGTSGGHGDTQYF
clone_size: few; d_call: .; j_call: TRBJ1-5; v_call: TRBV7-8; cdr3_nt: TGTGCCAGCAGCCGGGTTGGTCAGCCCCAGCATTTT; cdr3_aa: CASSRVGQPQHF
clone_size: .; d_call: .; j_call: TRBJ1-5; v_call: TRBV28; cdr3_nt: TGTGCCAGCAGTCAGGGGTATAGCAATCAGCCCCAGCATTTT; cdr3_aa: CASSQGYSNQPQHF
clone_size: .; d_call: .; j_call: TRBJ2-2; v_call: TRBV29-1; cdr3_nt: TGCAGCGTTGAAGCGGGAGCGGGCACCGGGGAGCTGTTTTTT; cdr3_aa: CSVEAGAGTGELFF
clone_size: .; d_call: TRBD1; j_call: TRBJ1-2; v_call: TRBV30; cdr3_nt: TGTGCCTGGAGTGTACAGGTTAGGGACAGAGCCGACTATGGCTACACCTTC; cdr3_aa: CAWSVQVRDRADYGYTF
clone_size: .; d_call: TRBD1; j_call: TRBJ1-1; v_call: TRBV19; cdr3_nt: TGTGCCAGTAGCAGGACAGGGGGGAATACTGAAGCTTTCTTT; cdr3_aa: CASSRTGGNTEAFF
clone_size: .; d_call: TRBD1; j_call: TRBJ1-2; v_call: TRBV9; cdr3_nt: TGTGCCAGCAGCGTTAAGGGGGCAGGAGGTGGCTACACCTTC; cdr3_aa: CASSVKGAGGGYTF
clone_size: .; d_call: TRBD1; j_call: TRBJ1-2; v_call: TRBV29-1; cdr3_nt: TGCAGCGTTGAAGATCTAGGGGGCGTCCGTGGCTACACCTTC; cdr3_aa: CSVEDLGGVRGYTF
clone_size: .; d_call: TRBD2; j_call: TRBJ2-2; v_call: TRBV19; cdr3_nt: TGTGCCAGTAGTTATACCGGGACTAGCATTGGGGAGCTGTTTTTT; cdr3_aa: CASSYTGTSIGELFF
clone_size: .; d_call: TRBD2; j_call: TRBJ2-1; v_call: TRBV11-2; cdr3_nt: TGTGCCAGCAGCTTAGTCGGGAGGGACAATGAGCAGTTCTTC; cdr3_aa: CASSLVGRDNEQFF
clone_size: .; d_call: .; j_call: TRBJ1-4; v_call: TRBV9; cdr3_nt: TGTGCCAGCAGCGCCACAGGATTCTTAGCAACTAATGAAAAACTGTTTTTT; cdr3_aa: CASSATGFLATNEKLFF
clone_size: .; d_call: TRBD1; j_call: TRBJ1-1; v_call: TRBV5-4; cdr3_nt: TGTGCCAGCAGCTACAGGGGGCCGAACACTGAAGCTTTCTTT; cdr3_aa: CASSYRGPNTEAFF
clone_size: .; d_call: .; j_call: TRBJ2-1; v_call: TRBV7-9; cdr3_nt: TGTGCCAGCAGCTTCCGGACAGAATCCTACAATGAGCAGTTCTTC; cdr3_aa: CASSFRTESYNEQFF
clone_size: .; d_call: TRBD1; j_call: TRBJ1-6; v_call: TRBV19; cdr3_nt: TGTGCCACCGGAGACAGGGGGAATTCACCCCTCCACTTT; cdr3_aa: CATGDRGNSPLHF
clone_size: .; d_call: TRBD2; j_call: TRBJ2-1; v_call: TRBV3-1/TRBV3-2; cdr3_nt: TGTGCCAGCAGCCAGGGACTAGGGACACACAATGAGCAGTTCTTC; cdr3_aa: CASSQGLGTHNEQFF
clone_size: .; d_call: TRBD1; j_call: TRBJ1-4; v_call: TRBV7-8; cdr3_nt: TGTGCCAGCAGCTTAGGAGGGGACAGCACCCCAAAACTGTTTTTT; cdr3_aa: CASSLGGDSTPKLFF
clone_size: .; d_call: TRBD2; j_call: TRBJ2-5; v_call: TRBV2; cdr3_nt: TGTGCCAGCTCGGTAGCGGGAGGAGGAGGAGAGACCCAGTACTTC; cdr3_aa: CASSVAGGGGETQYF